These 8 T cell receptor beta chains originate from one sample sequenced in a study of blood T cell repertoires in COVID-19. Clones were sequenced by immunoSEQ multiplex PCR, and TCRdb holds only the in-frame ones, with some missing. The sample has 210,000 or so clones; over 75% are singletons. The specimen was peripheral blood. The receptors were sampled from a woman at least 80 years old with active or convalescent COVID-19.

The DNA of the CDR3 is TGTGCCAGTAGTCCTTCTGCTGCGGCACCCCTCCACTTT. Encoded protein: CASSPSAAAPLHF. J is TRBJ1-6 and V is TRBV19; D is unclear. CDR3 length: 13 residues. Trimming removed 5 bases from V and 11 bases from J, with 13 bases in between. CDR1 and CDR2 (germline): LNHDA, SQIVND (reference sequence).

The CDR3 nucleotides are TGTGCCAGCAGTTACGGTAGGAGCGCCGGGGTTGAGCAGTTCTTC. It specifies CASSYGRSAGVEQFF. V and J are TRBV6-5 and TRBJ2-1; maybe TRBD2 (5 bases). V was clipped by 2 bases and J by 9 bases, with 17 bases between them. The CDR3 extends over 15 amino acids. Germline-derived CDR1 and CDR2 are MNHEY and SVGAGI.

This chain joins TRBV30 and TRBJ1-3; D possibly corresponds to TRBD1 (5 bases). The V end lost 3 bases, the J end lost 0 bases, and 15 bases lay between the germline ends. The germline gives CDR1 GTSNPN, CDR2 SVGIG (reference sequence). The CDR3 length is 16 residues. The CDR3 protein is CAWRGGTGNSGNTIYF. CDR3 sequence (DNA): TGTGCCTGGAGGGGGGGGACCGGAAACTCTGGAAACACCATATATTTT.

The J gene is TRBJ2-2, the V gene TRBV19, with 7 bases lining up with TRBD1. The CDR3 covers 15 residues. Germline trimming cut 9 bases from V and 7 bases from J; bases unmatched to any gene: 14. CDR1 and CDR2 (germline): LNHDA, SQIVND (reference sequence). The CDR3 bases are TGTGCCAGCCAAAACCCTACAGGGGTCGACGGGGAGCTGTTTTTT. Amino acid sequence: CASQNPTGVDGELFF. The entire variable domain, with the rest obtained from reference TRBV19 and TRBJ2-2, is as follows: DGGITQSPKYLFRKEGQNVTLSCEQNLNHDAMYWYRQDPGQGLRLIYYSQIVNDFQKGDIAEGYSVSREKKESFPLTVTSAQKNPTAFYLCASQNPTGVDGELFFGEGSRLTVL.

This chain joins TRBV6-2 or TRBV6-3 and TRBJ1-2, with D perhaps TRBD1 (5 bases). The V and J ends lost 6 bases and 1 base respectively, with 12 bases between them. Germline V lookup: CDR1 MNHEY, CDR2 SVGEGT. The CDR3 is made up of 14 amino acids. The DNA of the CDR3 is TGTGCCAGCAGCCGCGGGGCGCTTAACTATGGCTACACCTTC. Translation gives CASSRGALNYGYTF.

The chain uses TRBV21-1 and TRBJ1-6; TRBD1, as called in the table, went unchecked against the DNA. TRBV21-1 is shown as a pseudogene. The CDR3 totals 17 residues. The CDR3 sequence: CASSKGTGSLINSPLHF. CDR3 nucleotide sequence: TGTGCCAGCAGCAAAGGGACAGGCTCCCTCATAAATTCACCCCTCCACTTT.

This chain links TRBV10-1 with TRBJ1-5; D not certain. The CDR3 is 10 amino acids. Germline CDR1 WNHNN, CDR2 SYGVQD (reference sequence). Between the trimmed V and J ends, which lost 7 bases and 5 bases, there was a span of 3 bases. CDR3 bases: TGCGCCAGCATCTATCAGCCCCAGCATTTT. This translates into CASIYQPQHF.

The chain recombines TRBV7-2 with TRBJ1-2; D is ambiguous. V lost 6 bases and J lost 8, with 10 bases in between. This CDR3 is 11 amino acids long. Germline V gives CDR1 SGHTA, CDR2 FQGNSA. CDR3 loop: CASSFNQGYTF. DNA for the CDR3: TGTGCCAGCAGTTTTAATCAGGGCTACACCTTC.